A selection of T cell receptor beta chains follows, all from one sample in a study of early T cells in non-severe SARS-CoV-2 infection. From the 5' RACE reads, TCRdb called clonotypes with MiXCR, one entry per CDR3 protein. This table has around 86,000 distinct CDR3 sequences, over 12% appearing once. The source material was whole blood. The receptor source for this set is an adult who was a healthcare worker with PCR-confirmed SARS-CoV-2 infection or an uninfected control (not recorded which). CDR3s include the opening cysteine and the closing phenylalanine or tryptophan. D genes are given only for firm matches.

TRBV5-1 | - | CASSLQGVYSSPLHF
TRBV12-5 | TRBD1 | CASGLGQGNAGELFF
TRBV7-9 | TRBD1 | CASSLEGTATNSPLHF
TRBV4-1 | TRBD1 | CASSQGNLRDRGFGEQFF
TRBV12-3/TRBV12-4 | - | CASSPLGTANTGELFF
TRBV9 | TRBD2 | CASSITGTSFDEQFF
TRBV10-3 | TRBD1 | CAISAGVDRGYGYTF
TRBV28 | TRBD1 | CASNWGRGSYNSPLHF
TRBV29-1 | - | CSATETNTEAFF
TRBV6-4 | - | CASSLHRNIGSYNSPLHF
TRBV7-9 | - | CASSPVGRPNYGYTF
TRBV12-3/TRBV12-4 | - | CASSLDRKAEAFF
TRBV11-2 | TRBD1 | CASSGRRQGVTNTGELFF
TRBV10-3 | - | CAISDGGIGNQPQHF
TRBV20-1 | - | CSARRPPSTDTQYF
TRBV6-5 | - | CASSSAGFVEPQHF
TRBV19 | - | CASSIKLAADTQYF
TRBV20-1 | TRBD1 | CSAVSARGLTEAFF
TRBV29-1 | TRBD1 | CSETQGRGDTQYF
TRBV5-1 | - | CASRGTLDSPQHF
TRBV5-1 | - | CASSLGRVEKETQYF
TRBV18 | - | CASSMGAGNSNQPQHF
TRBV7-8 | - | CASSNVPDTQYF
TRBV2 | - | CASSWGHEQFF
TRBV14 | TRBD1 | CASSRDRGPKETQYF
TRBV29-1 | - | CSVALDSGYNSPLHF
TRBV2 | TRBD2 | CASSGFAGGSDTQYF
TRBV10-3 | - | CAISAPGGLNTGELFF
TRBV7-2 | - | CASSLNRAPTDTQYF
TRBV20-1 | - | CSAPGLGDTEAFF
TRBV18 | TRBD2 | CASSRPGLAGGRADTQYF
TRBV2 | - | CASMNRANTGELFF
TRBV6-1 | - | CASRRESGVDNSPLHF
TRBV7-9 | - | CASSTGVRSTNEKLFF
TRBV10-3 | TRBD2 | CAISEAGGGTDTQYF
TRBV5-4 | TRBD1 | CASSLTDRGEWNTEAFF
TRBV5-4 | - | CASSLDVGSTDTQYF
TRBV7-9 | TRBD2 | CASTRLAGETDTQYF
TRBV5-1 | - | CASSLFSGSGLSTDTQYF
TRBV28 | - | CASSLRWAGTDTQYF
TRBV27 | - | CASGNREFTEAFF
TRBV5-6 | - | CASSGTSYNEQFF
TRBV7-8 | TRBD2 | CASSGTSGGYQETQYF
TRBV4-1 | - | CASSQDSSGQAGYYGYTF
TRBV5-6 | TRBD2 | CASSLVGGGLETQYF
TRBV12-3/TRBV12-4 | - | CASSFRAVDGYTF
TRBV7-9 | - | CASSLYRGLSPATDTQYF
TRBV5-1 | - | CASSVSDGTGELFF
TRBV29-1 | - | CSVAQSNTEAFF
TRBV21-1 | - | CASNDSPRGLVGTDTQYF
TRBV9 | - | CASGPGSGNTIYF
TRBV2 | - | CASSPDRNQPQHF